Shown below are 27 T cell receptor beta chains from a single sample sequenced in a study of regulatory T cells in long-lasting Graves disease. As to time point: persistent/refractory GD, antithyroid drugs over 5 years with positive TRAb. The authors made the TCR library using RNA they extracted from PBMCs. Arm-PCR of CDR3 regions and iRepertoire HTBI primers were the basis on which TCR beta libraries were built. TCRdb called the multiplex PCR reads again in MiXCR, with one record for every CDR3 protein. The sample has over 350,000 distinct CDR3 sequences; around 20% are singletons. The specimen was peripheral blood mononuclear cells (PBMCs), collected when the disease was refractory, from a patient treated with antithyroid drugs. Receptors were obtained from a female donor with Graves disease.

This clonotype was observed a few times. The CDR3 region is CASGLAGFSYEQYF. CDR3 DNA sequence: TGTGCTAGTGGTTTGGCGGGGTTCTCCTACGAGCAGTACTTC. The chain is built from TRBV12-5 and TRBJ2-7, with TRBD2 as a possible D gene (5 bases). Trimming left V 1 base short and J 0 bases short, with 7 bases between. Germline V gene lookup returns CDR1 LGHNT and CDR2 FRNRAP. The CDR3 runs to 14 residues.

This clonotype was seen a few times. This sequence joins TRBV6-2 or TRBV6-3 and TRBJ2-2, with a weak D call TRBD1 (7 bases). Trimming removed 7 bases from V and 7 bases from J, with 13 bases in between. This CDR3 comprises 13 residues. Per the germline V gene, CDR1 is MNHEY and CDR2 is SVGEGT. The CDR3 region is CASTNRGGGELFF. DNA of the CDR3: TGTGCCAGCACCAACAGGGGAGGCGGGGAGCTGTTTTTT.

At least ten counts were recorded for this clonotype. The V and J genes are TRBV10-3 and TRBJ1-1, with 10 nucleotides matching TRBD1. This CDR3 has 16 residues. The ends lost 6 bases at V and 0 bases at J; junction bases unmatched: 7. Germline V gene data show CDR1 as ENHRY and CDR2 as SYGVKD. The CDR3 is CAISAIGTGVNTEAFF. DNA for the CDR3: TGTGCCATCAGCGCCATCGGGACAGGGGTGAACACTGAAGCTTTCTTT.

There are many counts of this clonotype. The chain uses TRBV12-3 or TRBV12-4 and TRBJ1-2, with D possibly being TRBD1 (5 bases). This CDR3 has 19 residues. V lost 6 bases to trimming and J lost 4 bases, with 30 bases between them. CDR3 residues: CASSRRGQGDSPHLYGYTF. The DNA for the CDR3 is TGTGCCAGCAGCCGTCGAGGCCAGGGAGATTCCCCACACCTCTATGGCTACACCTTC.

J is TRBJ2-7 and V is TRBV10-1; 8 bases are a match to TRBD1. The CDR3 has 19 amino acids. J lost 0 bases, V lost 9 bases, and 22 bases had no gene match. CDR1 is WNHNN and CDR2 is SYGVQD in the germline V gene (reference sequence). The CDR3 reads CASLLGQGWFPSSSYEQYF. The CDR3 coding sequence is TGCGCCAGTTTACTTGGACAGGGCTGGTTTCCCTCGAGCTCCTACGAGCAGTACTTC.

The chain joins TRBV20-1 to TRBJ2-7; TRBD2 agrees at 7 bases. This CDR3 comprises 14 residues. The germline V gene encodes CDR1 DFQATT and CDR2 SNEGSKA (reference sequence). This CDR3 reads CSSRSGLSAYEQYF. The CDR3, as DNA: TGCAGCTCGCGTAGCGGGTTATCCGCCTACGAGCAGTACTTC.

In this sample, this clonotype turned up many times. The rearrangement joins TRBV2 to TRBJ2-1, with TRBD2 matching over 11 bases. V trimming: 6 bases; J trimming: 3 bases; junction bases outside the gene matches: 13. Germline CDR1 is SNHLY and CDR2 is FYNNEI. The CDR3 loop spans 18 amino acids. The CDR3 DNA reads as TGTGCCAGCAGCCTACTAGCGGGAGTCCCCCAGGGCTACAATGAGCAGTTCTTC. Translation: CASSLLAGVPQGYNEQFF.

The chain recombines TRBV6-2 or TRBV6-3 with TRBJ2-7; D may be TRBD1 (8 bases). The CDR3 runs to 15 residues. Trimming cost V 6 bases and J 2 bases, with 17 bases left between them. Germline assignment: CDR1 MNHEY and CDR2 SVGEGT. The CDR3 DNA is TGTGCCAGCAGGCTTACAGGGGGGGAGGCCTACGAGCAGTACTTC. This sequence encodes CASRLTGGEAYEQYF.

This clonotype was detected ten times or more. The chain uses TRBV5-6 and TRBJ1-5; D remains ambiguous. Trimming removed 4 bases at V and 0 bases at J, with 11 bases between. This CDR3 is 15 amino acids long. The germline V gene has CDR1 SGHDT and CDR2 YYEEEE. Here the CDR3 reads CASSPGGYSNQPQHF. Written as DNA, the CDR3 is TGTGCCAGCAGCCCCGGAGGCTATAGCAATCAGCCCCAGCATTTT.

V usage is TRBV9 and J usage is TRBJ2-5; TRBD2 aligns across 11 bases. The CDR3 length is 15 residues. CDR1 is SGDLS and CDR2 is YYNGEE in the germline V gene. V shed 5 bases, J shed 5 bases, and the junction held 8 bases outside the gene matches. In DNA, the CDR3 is TGTGCCAGCAGTTCCACGGGACTAGCGGTGGAGACCCAGTACTTC. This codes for CASSSTGLAVETQYF.

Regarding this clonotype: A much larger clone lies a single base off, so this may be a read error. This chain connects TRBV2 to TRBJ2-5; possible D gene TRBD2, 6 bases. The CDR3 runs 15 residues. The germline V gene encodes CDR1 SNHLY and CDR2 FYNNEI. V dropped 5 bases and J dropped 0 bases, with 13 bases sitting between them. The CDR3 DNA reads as TGTGCCAGCAGTTCCGGGTGGGACTACCAAGAGACCCAGTACTTC. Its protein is CASSSGWDYQETQYF. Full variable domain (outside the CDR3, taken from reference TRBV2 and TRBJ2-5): EPEVTQTPSHQVTQMGQEVILRCVPISNHLYFYWYRQILGQKVEFLVSFYNNEISEKSEIFDDQFSVERPDGSNFTLKIRSTKLEDSAMYFCASSSGWDYQETQYFGPGTRLLVL.

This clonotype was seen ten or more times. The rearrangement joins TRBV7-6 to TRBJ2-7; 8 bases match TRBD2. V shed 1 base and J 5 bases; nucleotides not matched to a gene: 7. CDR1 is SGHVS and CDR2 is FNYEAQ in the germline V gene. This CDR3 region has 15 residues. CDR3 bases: TGTGCCAGCAGCTTAGGCCCAGCGGGAGCGGACGAGCAGTACTTC. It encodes CASSLGPAGADEQYF.

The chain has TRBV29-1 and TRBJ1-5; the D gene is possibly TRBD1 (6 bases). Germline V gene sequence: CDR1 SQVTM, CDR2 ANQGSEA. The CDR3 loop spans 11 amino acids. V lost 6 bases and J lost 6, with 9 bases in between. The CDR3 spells CSVRGGQPQHF. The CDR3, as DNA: TGCAGCGTCCGAGGGGGTCAGCCCCAGCATTTT. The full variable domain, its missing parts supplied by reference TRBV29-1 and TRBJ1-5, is SAVISQKPSRDICQRGTSLTIQCQVDSQVTMMFWYRQQPGQSLTLIATANQGSEATYESGFVIDKFPISRPNLTFSTLTVSNMSPEDSSIYLCSVRGGQPQHFGDGTRLSIL.

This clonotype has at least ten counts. The DNA of the CDR3 is TGTGCCAGCGGCCCGCTTGCGGGAGTAGGGGAGACCCAGTACTTC. Its protein is CASGPLAGVGETQYF. The chain carries TRBV2 and TRBJ2-5; 7 nucleotides agree with TRBD2. Germline loops: CDR1 SNHLY, CDR2 FYNNEI. This CDR3 has 15 residues. V was clipped by 8 bases and J by 5 bases; unmatched bases: 14.

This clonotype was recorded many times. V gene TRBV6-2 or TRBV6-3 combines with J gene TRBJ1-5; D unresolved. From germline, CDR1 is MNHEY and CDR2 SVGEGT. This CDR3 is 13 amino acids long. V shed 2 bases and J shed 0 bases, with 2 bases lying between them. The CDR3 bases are TGTGCCAGCAGTTACAGTAGCAATCAGCCCCAGCATTTT. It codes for CASSYSSNQPQHF.

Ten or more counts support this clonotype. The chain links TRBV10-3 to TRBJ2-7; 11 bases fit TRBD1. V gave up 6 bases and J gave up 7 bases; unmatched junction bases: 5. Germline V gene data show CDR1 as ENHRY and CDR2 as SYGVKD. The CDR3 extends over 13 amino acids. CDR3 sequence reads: CAIRSGQGAEQYF. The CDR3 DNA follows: TGTGCCATCAGGTCTGGACAGGGGGCAGAGCAGTACTTC.

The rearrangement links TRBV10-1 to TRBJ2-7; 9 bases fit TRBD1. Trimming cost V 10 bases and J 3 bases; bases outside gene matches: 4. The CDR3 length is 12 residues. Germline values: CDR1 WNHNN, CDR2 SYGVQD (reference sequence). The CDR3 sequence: CATRGQGYEQYF. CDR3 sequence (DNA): TGCGCCACCAGGGGACAGGGCTACGAGCAGTACTTC.

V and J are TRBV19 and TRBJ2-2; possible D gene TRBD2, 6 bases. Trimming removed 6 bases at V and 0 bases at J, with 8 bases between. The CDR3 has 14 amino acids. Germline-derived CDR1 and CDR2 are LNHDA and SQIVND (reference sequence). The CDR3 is CASRGGTNTGELFF. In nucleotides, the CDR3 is TGTGCCAGTAGAGGAGGGACGAACACCGGGGAGCTGTTTTTT.

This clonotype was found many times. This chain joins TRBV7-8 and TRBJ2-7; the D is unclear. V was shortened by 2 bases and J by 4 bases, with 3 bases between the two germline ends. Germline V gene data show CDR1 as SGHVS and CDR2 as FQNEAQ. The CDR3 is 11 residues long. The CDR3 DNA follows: TGTGCCAGCAGCTTATGGTACGAGCAGTACTTC. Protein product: CASSLWYEQYF. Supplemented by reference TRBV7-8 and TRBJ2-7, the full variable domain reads GAGVSQSPRYKVAKRGQDVALRCDPISGHVSLFWYQQALGQGPEFLTYFQNEAQLDKSGLPSDRFFAERPEGSVSTLKIQRTQQEDSAVYLCASSLWYEQYFGPGTRLTVT.

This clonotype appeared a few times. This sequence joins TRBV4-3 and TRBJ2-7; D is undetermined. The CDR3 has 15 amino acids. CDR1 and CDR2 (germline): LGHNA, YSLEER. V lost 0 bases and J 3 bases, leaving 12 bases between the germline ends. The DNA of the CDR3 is TGCGCCAGCAGCCAAGACTTAAAGGTCGGCTACGAGCAGTACTTC. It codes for CASSQDLKVGYEQYF.

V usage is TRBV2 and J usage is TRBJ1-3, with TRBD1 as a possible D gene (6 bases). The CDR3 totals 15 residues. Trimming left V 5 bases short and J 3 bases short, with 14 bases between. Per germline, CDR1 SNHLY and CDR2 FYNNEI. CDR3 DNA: TGTGCCAGCAGTCCTACACAGGGATTTGGAAACACCATATATTTT. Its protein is CASSPTQGFGNTIYF.

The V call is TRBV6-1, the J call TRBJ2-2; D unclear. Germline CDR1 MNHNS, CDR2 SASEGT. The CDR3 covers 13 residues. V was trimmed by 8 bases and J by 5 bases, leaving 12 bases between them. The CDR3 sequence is CASLPYDTGELFF. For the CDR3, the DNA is TGTGCCAGCCTGCCGTATGATACCGGGGAGCTGTTTTTT.

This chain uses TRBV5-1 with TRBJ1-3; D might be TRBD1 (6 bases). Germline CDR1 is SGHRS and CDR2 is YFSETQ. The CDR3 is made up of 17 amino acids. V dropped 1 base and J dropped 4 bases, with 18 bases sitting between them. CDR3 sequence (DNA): TGCGCCAGCAGCTTGCCCATTGGGGGCTCTGGAGGAAACACCATATATTTT. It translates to CASSLPIGGSGGNTIYF.

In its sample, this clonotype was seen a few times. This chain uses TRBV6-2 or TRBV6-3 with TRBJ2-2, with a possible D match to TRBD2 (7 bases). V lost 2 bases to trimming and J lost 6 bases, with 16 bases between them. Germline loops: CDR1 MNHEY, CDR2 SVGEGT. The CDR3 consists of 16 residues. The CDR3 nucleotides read TGTGCCAGCAGTTACCCTGGGGGGGGGCGGCCCGGGGAGCTGTTTTTT. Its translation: CASSYPGGGRPGELFF.

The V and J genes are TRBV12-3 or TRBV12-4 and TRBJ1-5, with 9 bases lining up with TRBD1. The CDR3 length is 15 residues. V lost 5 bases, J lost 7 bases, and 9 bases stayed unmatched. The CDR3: CASSDLTGGKQPQHF. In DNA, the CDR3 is TGTGCCAGCAGTGATTTGACAGGGGGTAAACAGCCCCAGCATTTT.

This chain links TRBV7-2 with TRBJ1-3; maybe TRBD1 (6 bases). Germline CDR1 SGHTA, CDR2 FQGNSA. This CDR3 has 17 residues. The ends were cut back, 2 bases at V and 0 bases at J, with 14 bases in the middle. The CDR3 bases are TGTGCCAGCAGCTTATCGCAGGGGCAAATCTCTGGAAACACCATATATTTT. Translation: CASSLSQGQISGNTIYF.

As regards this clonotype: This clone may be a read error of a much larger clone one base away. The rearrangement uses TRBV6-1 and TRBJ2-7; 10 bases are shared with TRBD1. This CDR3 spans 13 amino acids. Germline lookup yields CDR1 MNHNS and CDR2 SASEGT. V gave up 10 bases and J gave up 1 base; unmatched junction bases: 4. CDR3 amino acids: CANGQGGSYEQYF. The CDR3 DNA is TGTGCCAACGGACAGGGGGGATCCTACGAGCAGTACTTC.